Shown below are 5 T cell receptor beta chains from a single sample sequenced in a study of cytomegalovirus exposure and HLA in healthy donors listed by TCRdb under 2017. The library was obtained by the immunoSEQ multiplex PCR assay. A mixture of 60 forward primers for TCR Vbeta segments and 13 reverse primers for TCR Jbeta segments was used in the multiplex PCR. As stored in TCRdb, this immuneACCESS dataset retains in-frame rearrangements with V and J assigned. A fraction of the clones does not appear; measured against another copy, unresolved V genes explain less than half of the discrepancy, and the remainder lacks a known reason. Across this sample there are just over 150,000 clones, with 75% to 80% seen only once. The ten largest clonotypes hold just under 1% of the sample. The sequencing input was PBMCs. The receptors shown here come from a woman in her forties or fifties in good health and CMV-seropositive.

The chain has TRBV10-2 and TRBJ1-2; the D is unclear. The CDR3 loop spans 14 amino acids. V was pared by 7 bases and J by 8 bases, with 20 bases between. Per germline, CDR1 WSHSY and CDR2 SAAADI. The CDR3 spells CASTDGLSPWGYTF. In nucleotides, the CDR3 is TGCGCCAGCACCGATGGGCTCTCCCCTTGGGGCTACACCTTC.

V gene TRBV2 combines with J gene TRBJ1-5; 7 bases are shared with TRBD1. J was trimmed by 2 bases and V by 8 bases; bases with no gene match: 6. The CDR3 totals 14 residues. CDR1 and CDR2 (germline): SNHLY, FYNNEI. For the CDR3, the DNA is TGTGCCAGCGTACGTCAGGGGGGCAATCAGCCCCAGCATTTT. This translates into CASVRQGGNQPQHF.

This clone appeared once. V is TRBV7-9 and J is TRBJ1-2; no definite D call. Trimming shortened V by 1 base and J by 0 bases, and 6 bases separated the two germline ends. The CDR3 totals 14 residues. Germline lookup yields CDR1 SEHNR and CDR2 FQNEAQ (reference sequence). This CDR3 is CASSLGESNYGYTF. CDR3 DNA: TGTGCCAGCAGCTTAGGAGAATCTAACTATGGCTACACCTTC. Variable domain in full (rest from reference TRBV7-9 and TRBJ1-2): DTGVSQNPRHKITKRGQNVTFRCDPISEHNRLYWYRQTLGQGPEFLTYFQNEAQLEKSRLLSDRFSAERPKGSFSTLEIQRTEQGDSAMYLCASSLGESNYGYTFGSGTRLTVV.

The chain couples TRBV6-1 to TRBJ2-5; maybe TRBD2 (5 bases). V lost 5 bases to trimming and J lost 5 bases, with 9 bases between them. CDR1 is MNHNS, CDR2 SASEGT, per germline. The CDR3 extends over 12 amino acids. This CDR3 is CASSLERETQYF. CDR3 nucleotides: TGTGCCAGCAGTCTAGAGCGGGAGACCCAGTACTTC.

The sample holds a few counts of this clone. J is TRBJ2-7 and V is TRBV7-8, with 7 bases identical to TRBD1. The CDR3 has 16 residues. Germline V gene sequence: CDR1 SGHVS, CDR2 FQNEAQ. The J segment lost 4 bases and the V segment lost 1 base, leaving 10 bases of the junction unmatched. The CDR3 sequence is CASSLVPTGFDYEQYF. The CDR3 coding sequence is TGTGCCAGCAGCTTAGTCCCGACAGGGTTCGATTACGAGCAGTACTTC. The whole variable domain, filled in from reference TRBV7-8 and TRBJ2-7, reads GAGVSQSPRYKVAKRGQDVALRCDPISGHVSLFWYQQALGQGPEFLTYFQNEAQLDKSGLPSDRFFAERPEGSVSTLKIQRTQQEDSAVYLCASSLVPTGFDYEQYFGPGTRLTVT.